Listed below are T cell receptor beta chains from one sample, sequenced in a study of identifying expanded T cells in peripheral blood. The protocol was immunoSEQ multiplex PCR, while the TCRdb copy is restricted to in-frame clones and leaves out a portion. The sample has approximately 58,000 clones; approximately 80% are singletons. The sample taken for sequencing was blood. Receptors were obtained from a person aged 18-70 years in good health. Each CDR3 is given with its conserved first and last residue. Fields, in order: V gene, CDR3 length, D gene, clone size, J gene, CDR3 protein, CDR3 DNA. The D gene is left open where the match is weak. Where a row states a size, it is once, few, many or the class of an expanded clone; other rows omit it.

TRBV7-2	13	TRBD2	once	TRBJ2-1	CASSQRGSGFLFF	TGTGCCAGCAGCCAGAGGGGTAGCGGGTTCCTCTTCTTC
TRBV11-3	12	-	-	TRBJ1-1	CASSLGDTEAFF	TGTGCCAGCAGCTTGGGGGACACTGAAGCTTTCTTT
TRBV9	17	TRBD2	-	TRBJ2-1	CASSAQRTSGFYNEQFF	TGTGCCAGCAGCGCCCAACGGACTAGCGGGTTCTACAATGAGCAGTTCTTC
TRBV28	12	-	-	TRBJ1-2	CASSTPGDGYTF	TGTGCCAGCAGTACCCCAGGGGATGGCTACACCTTC
TRBV11-2	14	-	-	TRBJ2-7	CASSLGRGLGEQYF	TGTGCCAGCAGCTTAGGTCGGGGACTTGGGGAGCAGTACTTC
TRBV19	13	TRBD1	-	TRBJ1-2	CASEQGNSYGYTF	TGTGCCAGTGAACAGGGGAATAGCTATGGCTACACCTTC
TRBV5-1	14	-	-	TRBJ1-4	CASSSLVPNEKLFF	TGCGCCAGCAGCTCCCTGGTCCCCAATGAAAAACTGTTTTTT
TRBV4-3	15	-	few	TRBJ1-1	CASSQDSGTDSAAFF	TGCGCCAGCAGCCAAGATTCGGGCACGGACTCTGCGGCTTTCTTT
TRBV6-1	15	TRBD2	once	TRBJ2-1	CASRWLAGGPNEQFF	TGTGCCAGCCGCTGGCTAGCGGGGGGCCCCAATGAGCAGTTCTTC
TRBV5-1	15	-	-	TRBJ1-6	CASSLVSRGGSPLHF	TGCGCCAGCAGCTTGGTCTCCCGCGGAGGTTCACCCCTCCACTTT
TRBV4-3	13	-	-	TRBJ2-1	CASSQLGGNEQFF	TGCGCCAGCAGCCAACTCGGCGGTAATGAGCAGTTCTTC
TRBV7-2	16	TRBD1	-	TRBJ1-4	CASSGRTGGLNEKLFF	TGTGCCAGCAGCGGACGGACAGGGGGCCTTAATGAAAAACTGTTTTTT
TRBV10-3	16	-	-	TRBJ2-6	CAISMGPRAGANVLTF	TGTGCCATCTCTATGGGCCCGAGGGCTGGGGCCAACGTCCTGACTTTC
TRBV30	14	-	-	TRBJ2-1	CAGGSQRFGNEQFF	TGTGCCGGGGGGTCCCAGCGCTTTGGTAATGAGCAGTTCTTC
TRBV9	16	-	-	TRBJ2-6	CASSRGQLSGANVLTF	TGTGCCAGCAGCCGTGGACAGCTCTCTGGGGCCAACGTCCTGACTTTC
TRBV10-3	15	-	-	TRBJ1-4	CAISTGVHRGEKLFF	TGTGCCATCAGCACCGGGGTACACAGAGGTGAAAAACTGTTTTTT
TRBV5-4	14	TRBD1	-	TRBJ1-2	CASSSRGQDYGYTF	TGTGCCAGCAGCTCCCGGGGACAGGACTATGGCTACACCTTC
TRBV7-9	14	TRBD2	-	TRBJ2-7	CASSPGGGFYEQYF	TGTGCCAGCTCGCCGGGCGGGGGGTTCTACGAGCAGTACTTC
TRBV19	16	TRBD1	-	TRBJ2-4	CASSFGQALAKNIQYF	TGTGCCAGTAGTTTCGGACAGGCCCTAGCCAAAAACATTCAGTACTTC
TRBV2	11	-	-	TRBJ1-1	CASSRDTEAFF	TGTGCCAGCAGCCGAGACACTGAAGCTTTCTTT
TRBV6-1	12	-	-	TRBJ1-5	CASVSLSGTIHF	TGTGCCAGCGTGAGTTTATCCGGGACAATACATTTT
TRBV6-6	13	TRBD1	once	TRBJ1-5	CASRGTGNQPQHF	TGTGCCAGCAGGGGGACAGGCAATCAGCCCCAGCATTTT
TRBV30	14	TRBD1	-	TRBJ1-3	CACHRDSSGNTIYF	TGTGCCTGCCATAGGGACAGCTCTGGAAACACCATATATTTT
TRBV6-1	15	TRBD1	-	TRBJ1-3	CASSVGTDSGNTIYF	TGTGCCAGCAGTGTTGGGACAGACTCTGGAAACACCATATATTTT
TRBV14	17	-	-	TRBJ2-1	CASSQDMRDTGYNEQFF	TGTGCCAGCAGCCAAGATATGCGGGATACGGGCTACAATGAGCAGTTCTTC
TRBV5-6	15	-	-	TRBJ2-1	CASSRYGTSYNEQFF	TGTGCCAGCAGCAGATACGGGACGTCATACAATGAGCAGTTCTTC
TRBV10-2	13	TRBD2	-	TRBJ2-3	CAASGGVADTQYF	TGCGCCGCTAGCGGGGGAGTAGCAGATACGCAGTATTTT
TRBV7-8	15	TRBD2	-	TRBJ2-7	CASSLESLAGVEQYF	TGTGCCAGCAGCTTAGAGTCCCTAGCGGGAGTCGAGCAGTACTTC
TRBV6-1	14	TRBD1	-	TRBJ2-2	CASTRDRNTGELFF	TGTGCCAGCACCCGGGACAGGAACACCGGGGAGCTGTTTTTT
TRBV5-6	13	-	-	TRBJ2-1	CASSLASQKAQFF	TGTGCCAGCAGCTTGGCGTCCCAGAAGGCGCAGTTCTTC
TRBV6-6	13	TRBD1	-	TRBJ2-5	CASNTGVQETQYF	TGTGCCAGCAACACAGGGGTCCAAGAGACCCAGTACTTC
TRBV18	13	-	-	TRBJ1-1	CASSREVNTEAFF	TGTGCCAGCTCACGGGAGGTGAACACTGAAGCTTTCTTT
TRBV7-9	14	-	-	TRBJ2-5	CASSHSGPQETQYF	TGTGCCAGCAGCCACAGCGGGCCACAAGAGACCCAGTACTTC
TRBV5-6	13	-	-	TRBJ2-3	CASSRDATDTQYF	TGTGCCAGCAGCCGGGACGCCACAGATACGCAGTATTTT
TRBV27	20	-	few	TRBJ1-5	CASSDRPGLRSGSSNQPQHF	TGTGCCAGCAGTGACCGGCCGGGACTGAGATCTGGGTCTAGCAATCAGCCCCAGCATTTT
TRBV21-1	15	-	few	TRBJ1-5	CASSFKGTNNQPQHF	TGTGCCAGCAGCTTTAAGGGAACCAACAATCAGCCCCAGCATTTT
TRBV19	18	-	-	TRBJ2-5	CASSIELSLIGLQETQYF	TGTGCCAGTAGTATCGAGTTATCCCTGATAGGGCTACAAGAGACCCAGTACTTC
TRBV2	14	TRBD2	-	TRBJ2-7	CASRVSGRAPEQYF	TGTGCCAGCAGGGTTAGCGGGAGGGCCCCCGAGCAGTACTTC
TRBV19	15	TRBD1	-	TRBJ1-1	CASSIPGQWNTEAFF	TGTGCCAGTAGTATCCCGGGACAGTGGAACACTGAAGCTTTCTTT
TRBV5-6	16	TRBD1	once	TRBJ2-5	CASSLITQGDQETQYF	TGTGCCAGCAGCTTGATCACACAGGGGGACCAAGAGACCCAGTACTTC
TRBV29-1	15	-	-	TRBJ2-5	CSVEDQGQLQETQYF	TGCAGCGTTGAAGATCAAGGACAGCTCCAAGAGACCCAGTACTTC